These T cell receptor beta chains were read from a single sample in a study of cytomegalovirus exposure and HLA in healthy donors. Sequencing was performed with immunoSEQ multiplex PCR; in TCRdb, only in-frame clones are kept and a portion is missing. Among 86,000 or so clones listed, approximately 95% were seen once. The sequenced sample consisted of PBMCs. These receptors were obtained from a man aged 18 to 29 in good health and CMV-seropositive. Each CDR3 is given with its conserved first and last residue. A D gene is named only where the DNA matches it firmly. Clone size is not always given. Where it is, it says once, few, many or a class for expanded clones.

V	J	D	size	length	DNA	CDR3
TRBV6-5	TRBJ2-7	.	.	15	TGTGCCAGCAGTTACCTTGGTCTAGCGCTCTACGAGCAGTACTTC	CASSYLGLALYEQYF
TRBV18	TRBJ2-7	TRBD1	.	15	TGTGCCAGCTCACCACCGGGACAGGGGGGCCACGAGCAGTACTTC	CASSPPGQGGHEQYF
TRBV27	TRBJ2-2	TRBD2	.	16	TGTGCCAGCAGTTGGCTAGCGGGAGGAAGCACCGGGGAGCTGTTTTTT	CASSWLAGGSTGELFF
TRBV7-2	TRBJ2-5	.	.	15	TGTGCCAGCAGCTTAGGGACAGCACTTGGGGAGACCCAGTACTTC	CASSLGTALGETQYF
TRBV28	TRBJ1-5	.	.	15	TGTGCCAGCAAGGGCCAGGGGCGGCGGAATCAGCCCCAGCATTTT	CASKGQGRRNQPQHF
TRBV27	TRBJ2-3	TRBD2	.	15	TGTGCCAGCAGTTTAGGAGCGGGGGGCACAGATACGCAGTATTTT	CASSLGAGGTDTQYF
TRBV19	TRBJ2-2	TRBD2	once	16	TGTGCCAGTAGTCCCTGGACTAGCGGACAGACCGGGGAGCTGTTTTTT	CASSPWTSGQTGELFF
TRBV6-1	TRBJ2-7	TRBD2	.	14	TGTGCCAGCAGGGGGACTAGCGACTCCTACGAGCAGTACTTC	CASRGTSDSYEQYF
TRBV30	TRBJ1-1	TRBD1	.	14	TGTGCCTGGAGGAAGGACAGGGGGAACACTGAAGCTTTCTTT	CAWRKDRGNTEAFF
TRBV6-5	TRBJ1-1	.	.	14	TGTGCCAGCAGTTACGGGACTCTGAACACTGAAGCTTTCTTT	CASSYGTLNTEAFF
TRBV10-3	TRBJ1-4	.	.	13	TGTGCCAGCGGGGGGGGTAGCGATGAAAAACTGTTTTTT	CASGGGSDEKLFF
TRBV10-3	TRBJ2-1	TRBD2	.	13	TGTGCCACCTTCGTTAGCGGGATTCACGAGCAGTTCTTC	CATFVSGIHEQFF
TRBV7-6	TRBJ2-2	TRBD2	.	16	TGTGCCAGCAGCCACGTGGCGGGAGTCGAGACCGGGGAGCTGTTTTTT	CASSHVAGVETGELFF
TRBV7-3	TRBJ2-1	.	.	13	TGTGCCAGCAGCTTAGTAACCTACAATGAGCAGTTCTTC	CASSLVTYNEQFF
TRBV2	TRBJ1-5	.	once	16	TGTGCCAGCAGCAAGGACGCGGGGTTCGACAATCAGCCCCAGCATTTT	CASSKDAGFDNQPQHF
TRBV5-6	TRBJ2-5	TRBD1	.	17	TGTGCCAGCAGCTTCTGGGAGTACCGGGACAGGGGACAGACCCAGTACTTC	CASSFWEYRDRGQTQYF
TRBV7-2	TRBJ1-4	TRBD1	.	14	TGTGCCAGCAGCTCTGGGACAGGGGGCGAAAAACTGTTTTTT	CASSSGTGGEKLFF
TRBV27	TRBJ1-4	TRBD1	.	15	TGTGCCAGCAGTTCCCGACAGGGGGATTTTGAAAAACTGTTTTTT	CASSSRQGDFEKLFF
TRBV19	TRBJ2-1	TRBD2	once	15	TGTGCCAGTAGTTTACTAGCGGGAGCGACCAATGAGCAGTTCTTC	CASSLLAGATNEQFF
TRBV5-4	TRBJ1-1	.	few	14	TGTGCCAGCAGGAAACCGGGACAGAACACTGAAGCTTTCTTT	CASRKPGQNTEAFF
TRBV6-5	TRBJ2-7	TRBD2	.	16	TGTGCCAGCAGTTACTCTCTGGCCGCGGGAGCTGCCGAGCAGTACTTC	CASSYSLAAGAAEQYF
TRBV18	TRBJ2-7	TRBD1	.	13	TGTGCCAGCTCCGACGACAGGGGCTACGAGCAGTACTTC	CASSDDRGYEQYF